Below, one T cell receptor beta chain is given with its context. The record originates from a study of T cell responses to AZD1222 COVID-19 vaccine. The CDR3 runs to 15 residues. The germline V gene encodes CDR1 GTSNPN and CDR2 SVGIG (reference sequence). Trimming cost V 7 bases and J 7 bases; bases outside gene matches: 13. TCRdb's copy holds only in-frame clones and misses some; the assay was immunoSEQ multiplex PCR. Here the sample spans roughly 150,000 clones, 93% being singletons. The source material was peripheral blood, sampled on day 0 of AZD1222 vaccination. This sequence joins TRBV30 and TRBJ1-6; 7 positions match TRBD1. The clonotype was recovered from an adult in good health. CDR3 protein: CALDRSGQRNSPLHF. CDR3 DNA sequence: TGTGCCTTGGATCGGTCGGGACAGAGGAATTCACCCCTCCACTTT. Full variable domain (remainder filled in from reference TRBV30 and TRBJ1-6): SQTIHQWPATLVQPVGSPLSLECTVEGTSNPNLYWYRQAAGRGLQLLFYSVGIGQISSEVPQNLSASRPQDRQFILSSKKLLLSDSGFYLCALDRSGQRNSPLHFGNGTRLTVT.